These 14 T cell receptor beta chains share one sample of origin, sequenced in a study of early T cells in non-severe SARS-CoV-2 infection. Via MiXCR, TCRdb re-called the 5' RACE reads, giving one row per CDR3 protein. The data show around 57,000 distinct CDR3 sequences, more than 10% seen once. Sequencing input: whole blood. Receptors originate from an adult who was a healthcare worker with PCR-confirmed SARS-CoV-2 infection or an uninfected control (not recorded which).

V gene TRBV5-1 combines with J gene TRBJ1-1, with 7 nucleotides matching TRBD1. The CDR3 has 14 residues. The germline gives CDR1 SGHRS, CDR2 YFSETQ. V gave up 2 bases and J gave up 4 bases; unmatched junction bases: 5. The CDR3 DNA follows: TGCGCCAGCAGCTTAACAGGGGAAGGCACTGAAGCTTTCTTT. Its translation: CASSLTGEGTEAFF.

This clonotype was detected only a few times. The V gene is TRBV18, the J gene TRBJ1-1, with TRBD1 as a possible D gene (6 bases). Trimming shortened V by 3 bases and J by 2 bases, and 16 bases separated the two germline ends. There are 16 residues in the CDR3. The V gene's germline CDR1 is KGHSH and CDR2 LQKENI. CDR3 loop: CASSPQGLGANTEAFF. The CDR3 DNA reads TGTGCCAGCTCACCGCAAGGGTTGGGGGCTAACACTGAAGCTTTCTTT.

The chain carries TRBV12-3 or TRBV12-4 and TRBJ1-1; D not certain. With 5 bases removed from V and 10 bases from J, the gap between germline ends came to 14 bases. This CDR3 is 12 amino acids long. Written as DNA, the CDR3 is TGTGCCAGCAGTCCCGGACGGCTCGGAGCTTTCTTT. Its protein is CASSPGRLGAFF.

The rearrangement uses TRBV30 and TRBJ2-5; D remains unclear. V was pared by 1 base and J by 7 bases, with 10 bases between. The CDR3 runs to 12 residues. CDR1 and CDR2 (germline): GTSNPN, SVGIG (reference sequence). CDR3 loop: CAWSAGAGTQYF. In DNA, the CDR3 is TGTGCCTGGAGTGCAGGAGCAGGGACCCAGTACTTC.

With regard to this clonotype: It may be a read error: a sequence one base away is much more abundant. A read error is likely, as this CDR3 ends without the conserved phenylalanine or tryptophan. J is TRBJ2-7 and V is TRBV29-1, with 7 positions matching TRBD1. The ends lost 7 bases at V and 2 bases at J; junction bases unmatched: 8. Germline V lookup: CDR1 SQVTM, CDR2 ANQGSEA. CDR3 size: 13 residues. The CDR3 DNA reads TGCAGCGCCCGACAGGGTAATCCCTACGAGCAGTACCTC. The encoded protein is CSARQGNPYEQYL.

This clonotype was counted a few times. The CDR3 DNA reads TGTGCCAGCAGTGACTCAGGGAACACTGAAGCTTTCTTT. Its protein product is CASSDSGNTEAFF. The chain has TRBV6-4 and TRBJ1-1, with D uncertain. The germline V and J ends were trimmed by 0 bases and 1 base, with 3 bases remaining between them. The CDR3 is 13 amino acids. Germline values: CDR1 MRHNA, CDR2 SNTAGT.

This clonotype was seen many times. The chain links TRBV3-1 to TRBJ2-4; D not resolved. Germline V gene data show CDR1 as LGHDT and CDR2 as YNNKEL (reference sequence). This CDR3 is built from 15 residues. The V and J ends lost 4 bases and 0 bases respectively, with 10 bases between them. The CDR3 loop is CASSPRTLAKNIQYF. The CDR3 DNA reads TGTGCCAGCAGCCCACGAACCCTAGCCAAAAACATTCAGTACTTC. Filled out from reference TRBV3-1 and TRBJ2-4, the complete variable domain reads DTAVSQTPKYLVTQMGNDKSIKCEQNLGHDTMYWYKQDSKKFLKIMFSYNNKELIINETVPNRFSPKSPDKAHLNLHINSLELGDSAVYFCASSPRTLAKNIQYFGAGTRLSVL.

At least ten counts were recorded for this clonotype. V usage is TRBV7-9 and J usage is TRBJ2-5; D is possibly TRBD1 (7 bases). The CDR3 extends over 15 amino acids. Germline loops: CDR1 SEHNR, CDR2 FQNEAQ (reference sequence). V lost 3 bases and J lost 5, with 16 bases in between. CDR3 in DNA: TGTGCCAGCAGCTTTTCAGGGGGAGGCGAGGAGACCCAGTACTTC. Translated: CASSFSGGGEETQYF.

This clonotype appeared many times. The chain carries TRBV7-3 and TRBJ2-3, with D perhaps matching TRBD1 or TRBD2 (5 bases each). The V end was cut by 0 bases, the J end by 1 base, with 5 bases between. There are 14 residues in the CDR3. The V gene's germline CDR1 is SGHTA and CDR2 FQGTGA. CDR3 nucleotides: TGTGCCAGCAGCTTAACGGGGGGCACAGATACGCAGTATTTT. Protein sequence: CASSLTGGTDTQYF.

This clonotype was detected ten times or more. The V gene is TRBV5-5, the J gene TRBJ2-1; perhaps TRBD1 as D (6 bases). In germline, CDR1 is SGHKS, CDR2 YYEKEE (reference sequence). The ends were cut back, 1 base at V and 10 bases at J, with 21 bases in the middle. The CDR3 has 16 amino acids. The CDR3 bases are TGTGCCAGCAGCTTGTCAGGGGCACTGGTGGTACGGGAGCAGTTCTTC. Translation: CASSLSGALVVREQFF.

This clonotype turned up a few times. V and J are TRBV7-2 and TRBJ2-7; no definite D call. Looked up from germline, CDR1 is SGHTA and CDR2 is FQGNSA. Trimming took off 3 bases at V and 0 bases at J, with 9 bases between the two ends. The length of the CDR3 is 14 residues. DNA of the CDR3: TGTGCCAGCAGCTTTCAACAGCTCTCCTACGAGCAGTACTTC. Translating it yields CASSFQQLSYEQYF.

The table lists this clonotype with many counts. The chain links TRBV7-2 to TRBJ2-1; 9 bases fit TRBD2. CDR1 is SGHTA, CDR2 FQGNSA, per germline. The CDR3 is made up of 16 amino acids. Trimming removed 1 base from V and 4 bases from J; junction bases left unmatched: 5. CDR3 DNA: TGTGCCAGCAGCTTAGTCTCTGCGGGAGGGTACAATGAGCAGTTCTTC. Amino acids: CASSLVSAGGYNEQFF.

The V call is TRBV2, the J call TRBJ1-2; weak D call: TRBD1 (5 bases). Per the germline V gene, CDR1 is SNHLY and CDR2 is FYNNEI. The CDR3 is 13 amino acids. Trimming shortened V by 7 bases and J by 4 bases, and 13 bases separated the two germline ends. DNA of the CDR3: TGTGCCAGCACTCCGACAGAGGGCTATGGCTACACCTTC. Translating gives CASTPTEGYGYTF.

The chain couples TRBV16 to TRBJ1-3; a weak D match, TRBD1 (5 bases). The CDR3 is made up of 13 amino acids. Per the germline V gene, CDR1 is KGHSY and CDR2 is FQNENV. Trimming left V 4 bases short and J 8 bases short, with 12 bases between. This CDR3 reads CASSPVGPDTIYF. Written as DNA, the CDR3 is TGTGCCAGCAGCCCGGTGGGACCGGACACCATATATTTT. Full variable domain (rest looked up from reference TRBV16 and TRBJ1-3): GEEVAQTPKHLVRGEGQKAKLYCAPIKGHSYVFWYQQVLKNEFKFLISFQNENVFDETGMPKERFSAKCLPNSPCSLEIQATKLEDSAVYFCASSPVGPDTIYFGEGSWLTVV.